Below are 5 T cell receptor beta chains sequenced from a single sample in a study of CD8+CD57+ T cells in acquired aplastic anemia. The use of genomic DNA as template underpinned the TCR beta VDJ and CDR3 profiling. TCRdb re-called the reads through MiXCR, storing one row per CDR3 protein. Here the sample spans 250,000 to 350,000 distinct CDR3 sequences, around three fifths being singletons. Previously, flow cytometry had revealed CD8+CD57+ cell expansion in the patients chosen for sequencing. What was sequenced was sorted CD4+, CD8+, or CD8+CD57+ T cells (not recorded which) from PBMCs. These receptors all come from a human donor with aplastic anemia.

The chain combines TRBV7-2 with TRBJ2-6, with 8 bases fitting TRBD2. Germline lookup yields CDR1 SGHTA and CDR2 FQGNSA. With V trimmed by 8 bases and J by 4 bases, 7 bases remained unmatched. There are 15 residues in the CDR3. CDR3 nucleotides: TGTGCCAGCGTCGGGGGGGGTCAAGGGGCCAACGTCCTGACTTTC. It yields the protein CASVGGGQGANVLTF.

V usage is TRBV29-1 and J usage is TRBJ2-1; 13 nucleotides align to TRBD2. The germline V gene encodes CDR1 SQVTM and CDR2 ANQGSEA. The trim removed 3 bases at V and 10 bases at J, leaving 12 bases unmatched. The CDR3 has 16 residues. CDR3 amino acids: CSVDGTSGEGAYEQFF. CDR3 nucleotide sequence: TGCAGCGTTGACGGGACTAGCGGGGAGGGTGCGTACGAGCAGTTCTTC.

This clonotype was seen just once. The J gene is TRBJ1-2, the V gene TRBV29-1; D is perhaps TRBD1 (5 bases). V lost 3 bases, J lost 4 bases, and 12 bases lay in between. Germline values: CDR1 SQVTM, CDR2 ANQGSEA. The CDR3 has 13 residues. CDR3 sequence reads: CSVEMGDGYGYTF. CDR3 coding DNA: TGCAGCGTTGAGATGGGGGACGGCTATGGCTACACCTTC.

Concerning this clonotype itself: This sequence may be a read error, since a much larger clone differs from it by one base. This chain joins TRBV7-8 and TRBJ1-6; D is undetermined. This CDR3 contains 15 residues. V was trimmed by 1 base and J by 3 bases, leaving 7 bases between them. CDR1 and CDR2 from the germline V gene are SGHVS and FQNEAQ. The CDR3: CASSLGSNYNSPLHF. The DNA for the CDR3 is TGTGCCAGCAGCTTAGGTAGTAACTATAATTCACCCCTCCACTTT.

The chain links TRBV25-1 to TRBJ1-2; D is perhaps TRBD1 (6 bases). The CDR3 covers 15 residues. Trimming removed 5 bases from V and 4 bases from J, with 17 bases in between. The germline V gene encodes CDR1 MGHDK and CDR2 SYGVNS. In DNA form, the CDR3 reads TGTGCCAGCAGTCCAGCGACAGGCGCCGGCTATGGCTACACCTTC. It codes for CASSPATGAGYGYTF.